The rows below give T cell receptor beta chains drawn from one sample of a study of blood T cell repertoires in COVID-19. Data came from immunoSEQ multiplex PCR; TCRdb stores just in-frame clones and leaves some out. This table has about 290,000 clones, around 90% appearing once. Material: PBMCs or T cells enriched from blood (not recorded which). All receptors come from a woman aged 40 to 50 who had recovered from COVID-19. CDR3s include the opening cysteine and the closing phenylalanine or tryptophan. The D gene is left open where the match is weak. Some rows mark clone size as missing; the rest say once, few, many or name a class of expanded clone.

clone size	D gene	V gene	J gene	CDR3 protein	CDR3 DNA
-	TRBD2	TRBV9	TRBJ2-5	CASSSSQTSGGPWETQYF	TGTGCCAGCAGCTCAAGCCAGACTAGCGGGGGGCCCTGGGAGACCCAGTACTTC
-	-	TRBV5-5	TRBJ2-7	CASSKLSYEQYF	TGTGCCAGCAGCAAGCTCTCCTACGAGCAGTACTTC
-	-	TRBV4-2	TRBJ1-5	CASSQESSNQPQHF	TGTGCCAGCAGCCAAGAGAGTAGCAATCAGCCCCAGCATTTT
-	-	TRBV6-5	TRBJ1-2	CASSFGAIYGYTF	TGTGCCAGCAGTTTCGGAGCGATCTATGGCTACACCTTC
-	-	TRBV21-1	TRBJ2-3	CASSKRQDTSGASADTQYF	TGTGCCAGCAGCAAACGTCAGGATACGAGCGGGGCCTCGGCAGATACGCAGTATTTT
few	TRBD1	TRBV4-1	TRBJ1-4	CASSQTGATNEKLFF	TGCGCCAGCAGCCAAACAGGGGCGACTAATGAAAAACTGTTTTTT
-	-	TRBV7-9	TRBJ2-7	CASSFTQGPGEEQYF	TGTGCCAGCAGCTTTACTCAGGGCCCTGGCGAAGAGCAGTACTTC
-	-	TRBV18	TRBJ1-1	CASSPPAQGNTEAFF	TGTGCCAGCTCACCACCGGCACAGGGGAACACTGAAGCTTTCTTT
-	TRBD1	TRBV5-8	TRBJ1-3	CASSTRDRGGNTIYF	TGTGCCAGCAGCACTAGGGACAGGGGTGGAAACACCATATATTTT
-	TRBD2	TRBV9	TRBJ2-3	CASSVGAAGSRTDTQYF	TGTGCCAGCAGCGTTGGGGCAGCGGGGAGCCGCACAGATACGCAGTATTTT
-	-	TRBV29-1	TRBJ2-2	CSVGEAGELFF	TGCAGCGTTGGGGAGGCCGGGGAGCTGTTTTTT
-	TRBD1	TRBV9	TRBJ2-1	CASSVGGQGANEQFF	TGTGCCAGCAGCGTAGGGGGACAGGGGGCGAATGAGCAGTTCTTC
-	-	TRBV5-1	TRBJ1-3	CASSLDTAGNTIYF	TGCGCCAGCAGCTTGGACACCGCTGGAAACACCATATATTTT
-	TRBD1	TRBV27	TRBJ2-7	CASSLKGTVSYEQYF	TGTGCCAGCAGTTTAAAAGGGACAGTCTCCTACGAGCAGTACTTC
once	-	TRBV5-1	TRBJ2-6	CASYYLPLGANVLTF	TGCGCCAGCTACTATCTCCCCTTGGGGGCCAACGTCCTGACTTTC
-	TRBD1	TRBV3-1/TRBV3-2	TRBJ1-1	CASSQDRTGATEAFF	TGTGCCAGCAGCCAAGATCGTACAGGGGCCACTGAAGCTTTCTTT
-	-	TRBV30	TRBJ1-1	CAWGPGTPVGTEAFF	TGTGCCTGGGGACCGGGGACTCCCGTTGGGACTGAAGCTTTCTTT
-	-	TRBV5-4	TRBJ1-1	CASSLDVTGNTEAFF	TGTGCCAGCAGCTTGGATGTCACAGGGAACACTGAAGCTTTCTTT
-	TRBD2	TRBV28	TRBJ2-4	CASGGGTKNIQYF	TGTGCCAGCGGCGGGGGTACCAAAAACATTCAGTACTTC
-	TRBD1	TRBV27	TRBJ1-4	CASSLKGTGRDEKLFF	TGTGCCAGCAGTTTAAAAGGGACAGGGAGGGATGAAAAACTGTTTTTT
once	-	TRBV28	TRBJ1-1	CASSLRRNTEAFF	TGTGCCAGCAGCCTCCGGAGGAACACTGAAGCTTTCTTT
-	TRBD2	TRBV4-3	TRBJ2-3	CASSQDSGSSTDTQYF	TGCGCCAGCAGCCAGGATAGCGGGTCTAGCACAGATACGCAGTATTTT
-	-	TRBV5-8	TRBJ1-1	CASSAVRGTEAFF	TGTGCCAGCAGCGCCGTTCGGGGGACTGAAGCTTTCTTT
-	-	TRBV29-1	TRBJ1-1	CSVFRQGTNTEAFF	TGCAGCGTTTTCCGTCAGGGGACGAACACTGAAGCTTTCTTT
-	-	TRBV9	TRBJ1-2	CASSQGPSYGYTF	TGTGCCAGCAGCCAGGGCCCTTCCTATGGCTACACCTTC
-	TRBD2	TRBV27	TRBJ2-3	CASSLLFLAGVQDTQYF	TGTGCCAGCAGTTTACTTTTTCTAGCGGGAGTTCAAGATACGCAGTATTTT
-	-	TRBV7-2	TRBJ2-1	CASSSVGGLYNEQFF	TGTGCCAGCAGCTCTGTCGGGGGTCTCTACAATGAGCAGTTCTTC
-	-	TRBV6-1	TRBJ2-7	CASSEARLNSYEQYF	TGTGCCAGCAGTGAAGCGCGCTTGAACTCCTACGAGCAGTACTTC
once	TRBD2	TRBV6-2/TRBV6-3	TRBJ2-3	CASSQKPGLAGSGTDTQYF	TGTGCCAGCAGCCAAAAGCCGGGACTAGCGGGATCGGGCACAGATACGCAGTATTTT